Listed here are 18 T cell receptor beta chains from one sample, sequenced in a study of tumor and adjacent non-tumor tissue in lung cancer (dated by TCRdb to between 2018 and 2020). RNA was extracted from bulk unsorted tissue and checked for quality with a NanoDrop ND-1000 and an Agilent 2100. Library preparation was by multiplex PCR. The data were produced on an Illumina HiSeq 2500. Following protocols modified from ARM-PCR, the researchers constructed TCRbeta libraries through three rounds of nested PCR with primers (Table S4). Starting from the raw public reads, TCRdb applied fastp trimming at Q25, assembled clones with MiXCR and retained in-frame beta chains. Each entry is one CDR3 protein sequence, shown with its most common DNA and genes. For this sample there are about 93,000 distinct CDR3 sequences; just over 65% appear just once. Approximately 20% of the sample is taken by the ten largest.

The source material was lung tumor tissue. These receptors originate from a man aged 55-75 years with non-small cell lung cancer.

This clonotype was observed many times. This chain joins TRBV6-5 and TRBJ1-6; D possibly corresponds to TRBD1 (5 bases). Trimming took 10 bases from V and 2 from J, leaving 12 bases between them. The CDR3 is made up of 14 amino acids. Germline V CDR1 and CDR2: MNHEY, SVGAGI. CDR3 residues: CATRDPAYNSPLHF. CDR3 bases: TGTGCCACCCGGGACCCGGCCTATAATTCACCCCTCCACTTT.

A note on this clonotype: This may be a read error: a much more frequent sequence differs by one nucleotide. The chain uses TRBV20-1 and TRBJ2-7; maybe TRBD2 (6 bases). V was trimmed by 7 bases and J by 2 bases, leaving 15 bases between them. This CDR3 has 13 residues. Germline loops: CDR1 DFQATT, CDR2 SNEGSKA (reference sequence). CDR3 sequence: CSVRRGPAYEQYF. CDR3 bases: TGCAGTGTTAGGAGGGGCCCTGCCTACGAGCAGTACTTC.

As concerns this clonotype: A read error may produce the germline difference seen at one junction end. The chain joins TRBV4-3 to TRBJ2-5; weak D call: TRBD2 (5 bases). CDR1 LGHNA and CDR2 YSLEER come from the germline V gene. CDR3 length: 14 residues. CDR3 nucleotides: TGCGCCAGCGGTCAAGACTGGGGAGAAGAGACTCAGTACTTC. Translation gives CASGQDWGEETQYF.

V and J are TRBV23-1 and TRBJ2-1; possibly TRBD2 for D (6 bases). TRBV23-1 is reported as an ORF; its role is uncertain. CDR3 size: 16 residues. V was clipped by 7 bases and J by 0 bases, with 16 bases between them. This CDR3 reads CASNGDLADSYNEQFF. The CDR3 nucleotides read TGCGCCAGCAATGGCGACTTAGCGGACTCCTACAATGAGCAGTTCTTC.

The chain joins TRBV4-3 to TRBJ1-5, with D tentatively TRBD1 (5 bases). V was trimmed by 3 bases and J by 6 bases, leaving 12 bases between them. Germline-derived CDR1 and CDR2 are LGHNA and YSLEER. CDR3 length: 14 residues. DNA for the CDR3: TGCGCCAGCAGCCACATCACAGGAGGTCAGCCCCAGCATTTT. Protein product: CASSHITGGQPQHF.

About this clonotype itself: At one of its ends the junction is not consistent with the germline gene, which may arise from a read error. The V call is TRBV29-1, the J call TRBJ2-1, with 10 positions matching TRBD2. Per germline, CDR1 SQVTM and CDR2 ANQGSEA. This CDR3 spans 17 amino acids. The DNA for the CDR3 is TGCAGCGTTGAAGATACAGCTGAGGGACTAGCGTTGGATGAGCAGCTCTTC. It specifies CSVEDTAEGLALDEQLF.

As for this clonotype: The junction departs from germline at one end; a sequencing error may be responsible. This chain joins TRBV6-2 or TRBV6-3 and TRBJ2-5; D may be TRBD1 or TRBD2 (5 bases each). This CDR3 has 13 residues. Germline CDR1 MNHEY, CDR2 SVGEGT. CDR3 residues: CVSNWGSGETQYF. Here the CDR3 DNA reads TGTGTCAGCAATTGGGGCAGCGGAGAGACCCAGTACTTC.

This clonotype has at least ten counts. V is TRBV12-3 or TRBV12-4 and J is TRBJ2-1; TRBD2 might be the D (5 bases). The CDR3 is 11 residues long. V shed 6 bases and J shed 9 bases, with 9 bases lying between them. The CDR3 reads CASSPGSEQFF. CDR3 sequence (DNA): TGTGCCAGCAGCCCTGGGAGTGAGCAGTTCTTC.

Worth noting for this clonotype: One end of the junction does not line up with germline, which may come from a read error. The chain combines TRBV20-1 with TRBJ2-7; tentative D call: TRBD1 (6 bases). The CDR3 runs to 14 residues. Germline-derived CDR1 and CDR2 are DFQATT and SNEGSKA (reference sequence). Here the CDR3 reads CSARGAQGLGEQYF. In DNA form, the CDR3 reads TGCAGCGCTAGAGGAGCACAGGGTCTCGGAGAGCAGTACTTC.

The chain combines TRBV29-1 with TRBJ1-1; no reliable D call. Germline V gene lookup returns CDR1 SQVTM and CDR2 ANQGSEA. The CDR3 loop spans 13 amino acids. Trimming removed 7 bases from V and 13 bases from J, with 25 bases in between. The CDR3 DNA reads as TGCAGCGCAAGGGAGGAGATGAACACTGAATATTTCTTT. It yields the protein CSAREEMNTEYFF.

CDR3 sequence (DNA): TGTGCCAGCAAGCTTGCTGGGGCGGTCAATCAGCCCCAGCATTTT. The encoded protein is CASKLAGAVNQPQHF. This sequence joins TRBV6-2 or TRBV6-3 and TRBJ1-5; D possibly corresponds to TRBD1 (5 bases). Between the trimmed V and J ends, which lost 7 bases and 3 bases, there was a span of 16 bases. Germline CDR1 MNHEY, CDR2 SVGEGT. The CDR3 covers 15 residues.

With respect to this clonotype: A much larger clone is a single base away; this may be a read error. The rearrangement links TRBV4-1 to TRBJ2-1; no clear D gene. CDR1 and CDR2 (germline): MGHRA, YSYEKL. CDR3 length: 12 amino acids. The CDR3 region is CACSQDLDEQFF. The CDR3 nucleotides read TGCGCCTGCAGCCAAGATTTGGATGAGCAGTTCTTC.

This clonotype was detected only a few times. This may be a read error: a much more frequent sequence differs by one nucleotide. The chain recombines TRBV20-1 with TRBJ1-2; tentative D call: TRBD1 (5 bases). The CDR3 extends over 14 amino acids. Germline V gene data show CDR1 as DFQATT and CDR2 as SNEGSKA (reference sequence). The V end was cut by 0 bases, the J end by 10 bases, with 18 bases between. The CDR3 is CSARDESGPGDYTF. CDR3 bases: TGCAGTGCTAGAGATGAGTCAGGGCCTGGAGACTACACCTTC.

Judged by abundance, this clonotype is medium-sized. The chain recombines TRBV11-1 with TRBJ2-1; TRBD1 is a possible D gene (5 bases). Between the trimmed V and J ends, which lost 1 base and 7 bases, there was a span of 14 bases. The CDR3 length is 15 residues. Looked up from germline, CDR1 is SGHAT and CDR2 is FQDESV (reference sequence). The CDR3 DNA reads TGTGCCAGCAGCTTAGTACGGGCAGGGATAAATGAGCAGTTCTTC. Its protein product is CASSLVRAGINEQFF.

V and J are TRBV7-2 and TRBJ1-5, with D possibly matching TRBD1 (6 bases). CDR1 and CDR2 from the germline V gene are SGHTA and FQGNSA. Deletions cut 1 base from V and 6 bases from J, with 13 bases between. The length of the CDR3 is 15 residues. The CDR3, as DNA: TGTGCCAGCAGCTTAGTGGGGGGCGGAATTCAGCCCCAGCATTTT. Its protein is CASSLVGGGIQPQHF.

With respect to this clonotype: As the CDR3 is not closed by the conserved phenylalanine or tryptophan, this likely results from a read error. The chain links TRBV6-5 to TRBJ1-2; D is perhaps TRBD1 (5 bases). Trimming removed 11 bases from V and 2 bases from J, with 18 bases in between. This CDR3 comprises 14 residues. CDR1 and CDR2 from the germline V gene are MNHEY and SVGAGI. The CDR3 here is CASLGENSNYGYTL. For the CDR3, the DNA is TGTGCCTCCCTGGGGGAGAACAGCAACTATGGCTACACCTTA.

The rearrangement joins TRBV7-9 to TRBJ1-4; maybe TRBD1 (6 bases). The germline V and J ends were trimmed by 5 bases and 2 bases, with 15 bases remaining between them. The CDR3 sequence is 16 residues long. Germline assignment: CDR1 SEHNR and CDR2 FQNEAQ (reference sequence). CDR3 sequence (DNA): TGTGCCAGCAGCCTGGAGGGGGTTCGGACTAATGAAAAACTGTTTTTT. Its translation: CASSLEGVRTNEKLFF.

This clonotype showed up many times. This chain's CDR3 is CASSTGQGYNEQFF. DNA of the CDR3: TGTGCCAGCAGCACGGGACAGGGGTACAATGAGCAGTTCTTC. V usage is TRBV5-6 and J usage is TRBJ2-1, with 10 nucleotides matching TRBD1. In germline, CDR1 is SGHDT, CDR2 YYEEEE. The CDR3 totals 14 residues. V lost 4 bases to trimming and J lost 4 bases; unmatched junction nucleotides: 2.